This entry describes one T cell receptor (beta chain). The CDR3 has 17 amino acids. J lost 1 base, V lost 8 bases, and 10 bases had no gene match. In germline, CDR1 is LNHDA, CDR2 SQIVND (reference sequence). Generated by immunoSEQ multiplex PCR, the TCRdb table keeps only in-frame clones and is missing some. Of 91,000 or so clones in the sample, about 93% were seen once. The data derive from a study of T cell changes during pregnancy in multiple sclerosis. This clonotype was sampled from a female donor with multiple sclerosis, enrolled in a pregnancy study. The material sequenced was peripheral blood, taken after pregnancy. The chain couples TRBV19 to TRBJ1-5; 11 nucleotides line up with TRBD1. The CDR3 loop is CASSGTGGSRSNQPQHF. The DNA of the CDR3 is TGTGCCAGTTCCGGGACAGGGGGAAGCAGGAGCAATCAGCCCCAGCATTTT.